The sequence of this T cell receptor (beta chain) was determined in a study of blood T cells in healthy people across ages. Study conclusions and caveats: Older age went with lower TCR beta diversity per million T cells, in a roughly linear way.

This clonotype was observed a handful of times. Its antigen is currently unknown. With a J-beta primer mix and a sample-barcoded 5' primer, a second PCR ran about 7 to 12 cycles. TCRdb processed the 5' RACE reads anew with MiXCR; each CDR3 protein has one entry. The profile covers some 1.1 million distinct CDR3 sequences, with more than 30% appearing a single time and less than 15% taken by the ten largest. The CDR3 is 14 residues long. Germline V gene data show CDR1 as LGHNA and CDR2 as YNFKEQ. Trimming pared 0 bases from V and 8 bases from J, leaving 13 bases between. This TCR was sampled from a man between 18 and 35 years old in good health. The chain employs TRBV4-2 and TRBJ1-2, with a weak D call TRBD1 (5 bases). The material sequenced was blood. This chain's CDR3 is CASSQDRWGVGYTF. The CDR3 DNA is TGTGCCAGCAGCCAAGATCGGTGGGGGGTAGGCTACACCTTC.